This T cell receptor beta chain was obtained from a study of blood T cell repertoires in COVID-19. Study overall: T cells, B-cell-depleted T cells, or PBMCs provided the cDNA or gDNA that served as material.

Trimming left V 5 bases short and J 0 bases short, with 20 bases between. CDR1 is SGHVS and CDR2 is FQNEAQ in the germline V gene. There are 19 residues in the CDR3. In the authors' workflow: Counts of nucleated cells, estimated from reference gene primer amplification, were obtained. Sequencing used immunoSEQ multiplex PCR; TCRdb keeps in-frame clones, though not all of them. V and J calls and clone size follow that table, whereas D and trimming were derived from the DNA. The data hold 150,000 to 200,000 clones, with roughly 90% observed a single time. Sequenced input: PBMCs or T cells enriched from blood (not recorded which). The chain combines TRBV7-8 with TRBJ2-6; TRBD2 might be the D (7 bases). The TCR comes from a human donor with acute COVID-19. The donor label of this sample is uncertain. CDR3 amino acids: CASSPRGAGVVSGANVLTF. The CDR3 region has the DNA TGTGCCAGCAGCCCCCGGGGGGCAGGGGTAGTCTCTGGGGCCAACGTCCTGACTTTC.